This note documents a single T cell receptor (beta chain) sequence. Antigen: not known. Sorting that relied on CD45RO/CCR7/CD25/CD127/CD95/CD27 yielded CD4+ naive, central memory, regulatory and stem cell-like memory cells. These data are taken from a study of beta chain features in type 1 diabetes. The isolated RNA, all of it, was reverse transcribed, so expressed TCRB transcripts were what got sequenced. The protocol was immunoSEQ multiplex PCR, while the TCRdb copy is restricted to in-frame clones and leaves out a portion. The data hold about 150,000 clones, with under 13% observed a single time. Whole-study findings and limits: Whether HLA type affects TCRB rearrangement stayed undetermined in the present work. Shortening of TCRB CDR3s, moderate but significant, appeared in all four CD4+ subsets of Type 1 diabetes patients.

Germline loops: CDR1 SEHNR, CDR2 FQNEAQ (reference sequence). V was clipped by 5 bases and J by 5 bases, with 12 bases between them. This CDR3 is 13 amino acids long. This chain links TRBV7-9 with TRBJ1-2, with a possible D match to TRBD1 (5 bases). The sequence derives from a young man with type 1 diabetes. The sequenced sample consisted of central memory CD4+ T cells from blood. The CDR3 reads CASSPDSSYGYTF. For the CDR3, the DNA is TGTGCCAGCAGCCCCGACAGCTCGTATGGCTACACCTTC.